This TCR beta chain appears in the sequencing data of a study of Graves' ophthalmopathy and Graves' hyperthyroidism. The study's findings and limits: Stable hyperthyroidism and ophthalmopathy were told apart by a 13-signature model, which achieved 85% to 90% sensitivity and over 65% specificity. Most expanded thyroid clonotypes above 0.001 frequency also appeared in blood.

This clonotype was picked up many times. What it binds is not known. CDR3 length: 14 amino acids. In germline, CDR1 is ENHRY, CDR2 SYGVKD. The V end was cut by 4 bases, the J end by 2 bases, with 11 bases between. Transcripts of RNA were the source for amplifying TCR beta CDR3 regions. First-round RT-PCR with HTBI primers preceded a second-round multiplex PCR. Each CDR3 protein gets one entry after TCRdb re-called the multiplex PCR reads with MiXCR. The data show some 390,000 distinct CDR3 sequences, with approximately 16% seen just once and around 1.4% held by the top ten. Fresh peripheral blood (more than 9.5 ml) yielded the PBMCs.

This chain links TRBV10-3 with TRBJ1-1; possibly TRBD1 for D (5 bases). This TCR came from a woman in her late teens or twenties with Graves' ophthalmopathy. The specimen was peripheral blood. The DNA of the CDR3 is TGTGCCATCAGTGGAAACAGGCGAAACACTGAAGCTTTCTTT. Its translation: CAISGNRRNTEAFF.